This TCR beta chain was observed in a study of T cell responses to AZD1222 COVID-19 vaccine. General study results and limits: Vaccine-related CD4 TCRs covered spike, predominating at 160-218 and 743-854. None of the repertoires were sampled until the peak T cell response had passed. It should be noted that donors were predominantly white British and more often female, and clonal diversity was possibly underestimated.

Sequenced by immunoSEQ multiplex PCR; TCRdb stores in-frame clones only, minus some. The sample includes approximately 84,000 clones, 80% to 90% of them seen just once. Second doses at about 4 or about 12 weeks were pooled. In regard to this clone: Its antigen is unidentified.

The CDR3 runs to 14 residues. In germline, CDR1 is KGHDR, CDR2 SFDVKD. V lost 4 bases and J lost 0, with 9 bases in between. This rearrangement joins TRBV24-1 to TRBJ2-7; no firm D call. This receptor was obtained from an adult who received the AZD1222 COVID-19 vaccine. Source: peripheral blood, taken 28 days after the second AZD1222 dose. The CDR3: CATSDSIGSYEQYF. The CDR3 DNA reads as TGTGCCACCAGTGACTCCATAGGCTCCTACGAGCAGTACTTC.